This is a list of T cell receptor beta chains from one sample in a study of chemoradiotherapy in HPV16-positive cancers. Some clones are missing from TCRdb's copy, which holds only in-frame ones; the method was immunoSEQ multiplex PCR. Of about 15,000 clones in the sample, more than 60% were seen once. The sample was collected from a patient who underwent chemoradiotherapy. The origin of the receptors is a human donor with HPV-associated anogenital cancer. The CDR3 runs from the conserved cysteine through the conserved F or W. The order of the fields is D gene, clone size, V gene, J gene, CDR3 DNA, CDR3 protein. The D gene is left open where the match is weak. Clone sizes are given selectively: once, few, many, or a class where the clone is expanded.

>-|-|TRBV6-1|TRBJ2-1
TGTGCCAGCAGTAACCAAGGGTACAATGAGCAGTTCTTC
CASSNQGYNEQFF
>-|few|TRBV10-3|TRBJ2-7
TGTGCCATCAGCGGGGTCGGCTCCTACGAGCAGTACTTC
CAISGVGSYEQYF
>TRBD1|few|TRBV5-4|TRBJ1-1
TGTGCCAGCAGCCCGGACAGGTTCCCTGAAGCTTTCTTT
CASSPDRFPEAFF
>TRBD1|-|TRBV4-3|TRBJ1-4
TGCGCCAGCAGCCAAGATCGGGGGACAGCGAATGAAAAACTGTTTTTT
CASSQDRGTANEKLFF
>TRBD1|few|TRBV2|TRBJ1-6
TGTGCCAGCAGTGAAATTCGGGACAGGGGCTCACCCCTCCACTTT
CASSEIRDRGSPLHF
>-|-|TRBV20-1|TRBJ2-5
TGCAGTGCACACATAAGAGAGACCCAGTACTTC
CSAHIRETQYF
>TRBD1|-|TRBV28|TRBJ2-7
TGTGCCAGCAGCCGGACAGGACCCGTAGCCGAGCAGTACTTC
CASSRTGPVAEQYF
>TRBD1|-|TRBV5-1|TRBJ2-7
TGCGCCAGCAGCTTGACCGGGACAGGGTTAGAATTGGTGCACTTC
CASSLTGTGLELVHF
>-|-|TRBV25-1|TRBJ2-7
TGTGCCAGCAGTAAGACACAGGGAAGCAGCTCCTACGAGCAGTACTTC
CASSKTQGSSSYEQYF
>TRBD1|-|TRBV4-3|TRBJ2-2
TGCGCCAGCAGCCAAGATTTTTGGGGACAGGGGGCCGGGGAGCTGTTTTTT
CASSQDFWGQGAGELFF
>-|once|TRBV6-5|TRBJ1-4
TGTGCCAGCAGTTACTCGGAGGGTCCGAATGAAAAACTGTTTTTT
CASSYSEGPNEKLFF
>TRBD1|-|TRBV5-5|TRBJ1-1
TGTGCCAGCAGCCCGACAGGGGGTCGCTTGATAGCTTTCTTT
CASSPTGGRLIAFF
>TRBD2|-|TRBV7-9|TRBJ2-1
TGTGCCAGCAGCCCACGACTAGCGGGGGGGAGCTCCTACAATGAGCAGTTCTTC
CASSPRLAGGSSYNEQFF
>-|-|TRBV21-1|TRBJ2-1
TGTGCCAGCAGCCGGGGGACCTCCTCTTTCGTCTACAATGAGCAGTTCTTC
CASSRGTSSFVYNEQFF
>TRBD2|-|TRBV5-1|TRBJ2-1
TGCGCCAGCAGCCTGGGGGATAGTGGGCTAGCGGGATACAATGAGCAGTTCTTC
CASSLGDSGLAGYNEQFF
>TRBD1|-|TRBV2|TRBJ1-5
TGTGCCAGCGGGGGGACAGGGAATCAGCCCCAGCATTTT
CASGGTGNQPQHF
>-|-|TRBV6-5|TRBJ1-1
TGTGCCAGCAGTTACTCGACCCCACTGAACACTGAAGCTTTCTTT
CASSYSTPLNTEAFF
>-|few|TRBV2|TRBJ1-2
TGTGCCAGCAGTGAAGATACTAACTATGGCTACACCTTC
CASSEDTNYGYTF
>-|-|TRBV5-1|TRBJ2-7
TGCGCCAGCAGCTCTCAGGGTTACGAGCAGTACTTC
CASSSQGYEQYF
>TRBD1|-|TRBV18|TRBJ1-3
TGTGCCAGCTCATCCGGGACAGGGAGCTCTGGAAACACCATATATTTT
CASSSGTGSSGNTIYF
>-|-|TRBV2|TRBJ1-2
TGTGCCAGCAGTGGGGAGGATGGCTACACCTTC
CASSGEDGYTF
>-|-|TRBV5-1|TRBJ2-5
TGCGCCAGCAGGGGGGATCGGGAGACCCAGTACTTC
CASRGDRETQYF
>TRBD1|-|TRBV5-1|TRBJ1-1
TGCGCCAGCAGCTCCAGGACAGGGGGCCCGAACACTGAAGCTTTCTTT
CASSSRTGGPNTEAFF
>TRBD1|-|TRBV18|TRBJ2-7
TGTGCCAGCTCTGGGACAGGGTACAGCGAGCAGTACTTC
CASSGTGYSEQYF
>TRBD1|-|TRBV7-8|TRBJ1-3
TGTGCCAGCAGCTTGGGGTCATGGACAGGGAGCTCTGGAAACACCATATATTTT
CASSLGSWTGSSGNTIYF
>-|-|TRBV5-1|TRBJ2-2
TGCGCCAGCAGAATGAGGGGGGCGACCGCCACCGGGGAGCTGTTTTTT
CASRMRGATATGELFF
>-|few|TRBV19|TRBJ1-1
TGTGCCAGTACGGGCAAGAACACTGAAGCTTTCTTT
CASTGKNTEAFF
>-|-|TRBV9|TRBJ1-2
TGTGCCAGCAGCGAACCCAACTTAGGGGCAGCTAACTATGGCTACACCTTC
CASSEPNLGAANYGYTF
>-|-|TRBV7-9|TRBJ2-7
TGTGCCAGCAGCACCGAGCGGGACAGACCCTACGAGCAGTACTTC
CASSTERDRPYEQYF
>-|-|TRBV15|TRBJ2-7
TGTGCCACCAGCAGCCCGTCAGTAGCCCCCTACGAGCAGTACTTC
CATSSPSVAPYEQYF
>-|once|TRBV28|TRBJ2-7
TGTGCCAGCAGCCCCGGGATTTTCTACGAGCAGTACTTC
CASSPGIFYEQYF
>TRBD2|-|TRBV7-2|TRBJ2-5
TGTGCCAGCAGCGCCGGGACTAGTGGGACCCAGTACTTC
CASSAGTSGTQYF
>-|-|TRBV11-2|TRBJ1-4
TGTGCCAGCACCGGAGCGGGGGTGAATGAAAAACTGTTTTTT
CASTGAGVNEKLFF
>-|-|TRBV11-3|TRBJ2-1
TGTGCCAGCAGCTTTGGGGGGAGCTCCTACAATGAGCAGTTCTTC
CASSFGGSSYNEQFF
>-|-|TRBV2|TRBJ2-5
TGTGCCAGCAGTGACCAGACCCAGTACTTC
CASSDQTQYF
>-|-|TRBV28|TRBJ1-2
TGTGCCAGCAGTTTACAGGGTGACTATGGCTACACCTTC
CASSLQGDYGYTF
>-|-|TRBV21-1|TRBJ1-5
TGTGCCAGCAGCAAAGATGTCAGGGGGAAGGATCAGCCCCAGCATTTT
CASSKDVRGKDQPQHF
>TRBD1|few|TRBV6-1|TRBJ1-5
TGTGCCAGCAGCCTGACAGGGTTGGGGAATCAGCCCCAGCATTTT
CASSLTGLGNQPQHF
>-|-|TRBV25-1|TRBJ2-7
TGTGCCAGCAGTAAGACACAGGGAAGCAGCTCCTACGAGCAGTACTTC
CASSKTQGSSSYEQYF
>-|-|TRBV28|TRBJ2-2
TGTGCCAGCAGTTTATCGAATACCGGGGAGCTGTTTTTT
CASSLSNTGELFF
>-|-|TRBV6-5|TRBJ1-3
TGTGCCAGCAGGTACGCTGGAAACACCATATATTTT
CASRYAGNTIYF
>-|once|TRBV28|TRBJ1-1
TGTGCCAGCAGACAGCCGGGACCCAGTGGAGCTTTCTTT
CASRQPGPSGAFF
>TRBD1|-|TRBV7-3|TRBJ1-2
TGTGCCAGCAGCTCAGGGACAGGGGTGGGTGGTGGCTACACCTTC
CASSSGTGVGGGYTF
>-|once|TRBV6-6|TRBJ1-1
TGTGCCAGCACCCAAGACACTGAAGCTTTCTTT
CASTQDTEAFF
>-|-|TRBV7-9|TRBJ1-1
TGTGCCAGCAGCTCGGACAGAGCTTTCTTT
CASSSDRAFF
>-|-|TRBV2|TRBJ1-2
TGTGCCATCCGTATTAAGGGAATAGTAGATGGCTACACCTTC
CAIRIKGIVDGYTF
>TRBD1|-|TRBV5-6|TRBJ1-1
TGTGCCAGCAGCTACGACAGGGGGGGACTTGAAGCTTTCTTT
CASSYDRGGLEAFF
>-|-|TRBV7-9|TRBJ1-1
TGTGCCAGCAGCCCGGATGTGAACACTGAAGCTTTCTTT
CASSPDVNTEAFF